This TCR beta chain originates from a study of blood T cell repertoires in COVID-19. Looking at the study overall: Collection of acute and convalescent COVID-19 samples took place in the United States, Italy and Spain. PBMCs, B-cell-depleted T cells, or T cells provided the cDNA or gDNA that made up the material.

TCRdb's copy holds only in-frame clones and misses some; the assay was immunoSEQ multiplex PCR. The sample has roughly 250,000 clones, about 93% seen once. The CDR3 consists of 16 residues. Germline loops: CDR1 SGDLS, CDR2 YYNGEE. Trimming removed 4 bases from V and 5 bases from J; junction bases left unmatched: 13. This study enrolled people aged about 18 to 95 from about two dozen US geographic areas. Sequenced input: PBMCs or T cells enriched from blood (not recorded which). The chain employs TRBV9 and TRBJ1-2, with 8 bases lining up with TRBD1. The clonotype comes from a woman aged 18-29 years who had recovered from COVID-19. The CDR3 DNA follows: TGTGCCAGCAGCCTACTAGGACAGGGACGGGGTTATGGCTACACCTTC. Its protein is CASSLLGQGRGYGYTF.